This T cell receptor beta chain was retrieved from a study of cytomegalovirus exposure and HLA in healthy donors. Study in general: Of all 380 or so donors who were genotyped, about 84% belonged to the Caucasian-associated ancestry cluster. Points from the study as a whole: Presence/absence results assume similar sequencing depth per donor, which may not hold.

PCR used 60 Vbeta primers and 13 Jbeta primers. The data were produced by immunoSEQ multiplex PCR, yet TCRdb's version contains in-frame clones alone and is incomplete. The sample consists of around 150,000 clones, roughly 73% of them appearing once. Worth noting for this clone: What it binds is unknown.

CDR3 length equals 15 residues. CDR1 and CDR2 (germline): ENHRY, SYGVKD. Trimming took 11 bases from V and 6 from J; bases not matched to a gene: 16. What was sequenced was PBMCs. The receptor comes from a man in his late teens or twenties in good health and CMV-seropositive. The gene calls are TRBV10-3 and TRBJ2-1; 7 bases agree with TRBD2. In nucleotides, the CDR3 is TGTGCCTCTGGACTAGGCCCAGCAGTGGTCAATGAGCAGTTCTTC. Translation gives CASGLGPAVVNEQFF.